Each of the 23 T cell receptor beta chains below was sequenced from the same sample in a study of response to subunit inactivated influenza vaccine. Each CDR3 protein gets one entry after TCRdb re-called the RT-PCR reads with MiXCR. The data show roughly 290,000 distinct CDR3 sequences, 21% seen once. The input for sequencing was PBMCs from blood, taken less than 22 months after vaccination. The receptors derive from a man between 50 and 70 years old who received an inactivated influenza vaccine.

This clonotype was observed a handful of times. The J gene is TRBJ2-1, the V gene TRBV4-3, with D possibly matching TRBD1 (6 bases). Germline lookup yields CDR1 LGHNA and CDR2 YSLEER. V lost 5 bases, J lost 10 bases, and 9 bases lay in between. The CDR3 extends over 11 amino acids. CDR3 protein: CASSGRGEQFF. The CDR3 nucleotides read TGCGCCAGCAGCGGAAGGGGGGAGCAGTTCTTC.

This clonotype came up a few times. The rearrangement joins TRBV5-6 to TRBJ1-2, with a weak D call TRBD1 (5 bases). Germline V gene sequence: CDR1 SGHDT, CDR2 YYEEEE. This CDR3 contains 15 residues. V was trimmed by 4 bases and J by 3 bases, leaving 16 bases between them. In DNA form, the CDR3 reads TGTGCCAGCAGCCCCGGGACCCTGAGCGACTATGGCTACACCTTC. This gives the protein CASSPGTLSDYGYTF. The complete variable domain, with remaining parts taken from reference TRBV5-6 and TRBJ1-2, reads DAGVTQSPTHLIKTRGQQVTLRCSPKSGHDTVSWYQQALGQGPQFIFQYYEEEERQRGNFPDRFSGHQFPNYSSELNVNALLLGDSALYLCASSPGTLSDYGYTFGSGTRLTVV.

The sample holds a few counts of this clonotype. V usage is TRBV6-5 and J usage is TRBJ1-1; no clear D. The CDR3 loop spans 14 amino acids. Trimming shortened V by 0 bases and J by 4 bases, and 9 bases separated the two germline ends. The germline gives CDR1 MNHEY, CDR2 SVGAGI. CDR3 DNA: TGTGCCAGCAGTTACTCTGGTTCGAGCACTGAAGCTTTCTTT. Amino acid sequence: CASSYSGSSTEAFF.

This clonotype has a handful of counts. This chain links TRBV7-8 with TRBJ1-3; D ambiguous. V was shortened by 1 base and J by 2 bases, with 9 bases between the two germline ends. CDR3 size: 15 residues. Looked up from germline, CDR1 is SGHVS and CDR2 is FQNEAQ. CDR3 nucleotide sequence: TGTGCCAGCAGCTTAGAGGGTTCCCCTGGAAACACCATATATTTT. It specifies CASSLEGSPGNTIYF.

This clonotype has only a few counts. The chain combines TRBV20-1 with TRBJ2-4; D not resolved. Deletions cut 2 bases from V and 4 bases from J, with 21 bases between. The CDR3 covers 17 residues. The germline gives CDR1 DFQATT, CDR2 SNEGSKA (reference sequence). CDR3 nucleotides: TGCAGTGCTAGATCAGGACGTCCAATCCTAAATAAAAACATTCAGTACTTC. Translation: CSARSGRPILNKNIQYF.

This clonotype was detected only a few times. The gene calls are TRBV7-9 and TRBJ1-1; D not resolved. CDR3 length: 11 residues. V was pared by 7 bases and J by 5 bases, with 8 bases between. Germline CDR1 and CDR2: SEHNR and FQNEAQ (reference sequence). This chain's CDR3 is CASTRGTEAFF. The DNA of the CDR3 is TGTGCCAGCACTCGGGGAACTGAAGCTTTCTTT.

There are a few counts of this clonotype. This rearrangement joins TRBV20-1 to TRBJ2-7; no clear D gene. The CDR3 runs 12 residues. Trimming took off 6 bases at V and 3 bases at J, with 12 bases between the two ends. Per germline, CDR1 DFQATT and CDR2 SNEGSKA (reference sequence). CDR3: CSARRGDYEQYF. For the CDR3, the DNA is TGCAGTGCCCGGAGAGGCGACTACGAGCAGTACTTC.

The chain carries TRBV27 and TRBJ2-7, with 8 bases identical to TRBD2. Germline V gene data show CDR1 as MNHEY and CDR2 as SMNVEV (reference sequence). This CDR3 has 14 residues. V lost 6 bases, J lost 5 bases, and 9 bases stayed unmatched. The CDR3 spells CASRRGTRPNEQYF. The CDR3 region has the DNA TGTGCCAGCAGACGAGGGACTAGACCCAACGAGCAGTACTTC.

The chain joins TRBV10-3 to TRBJ1-6, with D perhaps matching TRBD1 (6 bases). Germline loops: CDR1 ENHRY, CDR2 SYGVKD. The CDR3 loop spans 13 amino acids. Trimming left V 6 bases short and J 5 bases short, with 8 bases between. CDR3 bases: TGTGCCATCAGGGGACAAGATAATTCACCCCTCCACTTT. Protein sequence: CAIRGQDNSPLHF.

This clonotype has a count of ten or more. This rearrangement joins TRBV9 to TRBJ1-2, with 7 bases that match TRBD1. V shed 3 bases, J shed 4 bases, and the junction held 15 bases outside the gene matches. The CDR3 consists of 17 residues. CDR1 is SGDLS, CDR2 YYNGEE, per germline. Here the CDR3 reads CASSGIRPGQDAYGYTF. CDR3 coding DNA: TGTGCCAGCAGCGGAATTCGTCCCGGACAGGATGCCTATGGCTACACCTTC. Full variable domain (rest looked up from reference TRBV9 and TRBJ1-2): DSGVTQTPKHLITATGQRVTLRCSPRSGDLSVYWYQQSLDQGLQFLIQYYNGEERAKGNILERFSAQQFPDLHSELNLSSLELGDSALYFCASSGIRPGQDAYGYTFGSGTRLTVV.

This clonotype has just a few counts. The chain couples TRBV5-1 to TRBJ2-3; D ambiguous. The germline V and J ends were trimmed by 3 bases and 3 bases, with 14 bases remaining between them. The CDR3 spans 15 residues. Germline V CDR1 and CDR2: SGHRS, YFSETQ. The CDR3 region is CASSYAPERTDTQYF. The CDR3 region has the DNA TGCGCCAGCAGCTACGCTCCTGAAAGAACAGATACGCAGTATTTT.

This clonotype was detected many times. J is TRBJ2-1 and V is TRBV29-1, with 7 bases matching TRBD2. Per the germline V gene, CDR1 is SQVTM and CDR2 is ANQGSEA. The CDR3 extends over 13 amino acids. The CDR3 DNA follows: TGCACCTTTAGAGGGAGGGCATGGAATGAGCAGTTCTTC. It encodes CTFRGRAWNEQFF.

This chain uses TRBV28 with TRBJ2-3; D unclear. CDR3 size: 14 residues. Germline V gene sequence: CDR1 MDHEN, CDR2 SYDVKM. V lost 7 bases and J lost 4, with 15 bases in between. The DNA of the CDR3 is TGTGCCAGCACCCCAACTTTGCGGCCAGATACGCAGTATTTT. Protein product: CASTPTLRPDTQYF.

The rearrangement uses TRBV20-1 and TRBJ2-7; D gene ambiguous. This CDR3 spans 12 amino acids. CDR1 and CDR2 from the germline V gene are DFQATT and SNEGSKA (reference sequence). The ends were cut back, 4 bases at V and 3 bases at J, with 10 bases in the middle. The CDR3 protein is CSAISASYEQYF. DNA for the CDR3: TGCAGTGCTATAAGCGCCAGCTACGAGCAGTACTTC.

This clonotype was seen repeatedly, ten times or more. V usage is TRBV4-2 and J usage is TRBJ1-6; 8 bases line up with TRBD1. Germline assignment: CDR1 LGHNA and CDR2 YNFKEQ. J gave up 7 bases and V 1 base, and 9 bases lay outside the gene matches. The CDR3 totals 17 residues. CDR3 sequence reads: CASSQGSGGQGNSPLHF. CDR3 nucleotides: TGTGCCAGCAGCCAAGGGTCAGGGGGCCAAGGGAATTCACCCCTCCACTTT.

There are a few counts of this clonotype. This chain uses TRBV19 with TRBJ1-5, with D unresolved. The CDR3 is made up of 14 amino acids. CDR1 is LNHDA, CDR2 SQIVND, per germline (reference sequence). Trimming left V 1 base short and J 0 bases short, with 4 bases between. The CDR3 here is CASSIAVSNQPQHF. The CDR3 DNA reads TGTGCCAGTAGTATAGCGGTTAGCAATCAGCCCCAGCATTTT.

There are a few counts of this clonotype. The gene calls are TRBV12-3 or TRBV12-4 and TRBJ2-7; possibly TRBD1 for D (5 bases). CDR3 length: 16 residues. Deletions cut 3 bases from V and 0 bases from J, with 15 bases between. The DNA for the CDR3 is TGTGCCAGCAGTTTTGGATCACAGGTGATCTCCTACGAGCAGTACTTC. This translates into CASSFGSQVISYEQYF.

This clonotype was recorded at least ten times. The chain employs TRBV12-3 or TRBV12-4 and TRBJ1-1; tentative D call: TRBD1 (6 bases). There are 14 residues in the CDR3. V dropped 5 bases and J dropped 3 bases, with 13 bases sitting between them. CDR3 DNA: TGTGCCAGCAGTCCGCAACAGGGATACACTGAAGCTTTCTTT. It specifies CASSPQQGYTEAFF.

This chain connects TRBV20-1 to TRBJ1-4, with 7 bases identical to TRBD1. Germline lookup yields CDR1 DFQATT and CDR2 SNEGSKA (reference sequence). With 2 bases clipped from V and 5 bases from J, the junction kept 8 bases outside the gene matches. This CDR3 has 15 amino acids. The CDR3 protein is CSARNPGQQNEKLFF. CDR3 DNA sequence: TGCAGTGCTAGAAACCCGGGACAGCAAAATGAAAAACTGTTTTTT.

The chain employs TRBV9 and TRBJ2-5; TRBD2 matches 8 bases. This CDR3 comprises 16 residues. After removal of 0 bases from V and 7 bases from J, the junction contained 11 bases not matched to a gene. Germline CDR1 and CDR2: SGDLS and YYNGEE. CDR3 region: CASSVVERGSLGTQYF. The CDR3 coding sequence is TGTGCCAGCAGCGTAGTGGAGCGGGGGTCATTAGGGACCCAGTACTTC.

The CDR3 spells CASSLSASGWNEQFF. For the CDR3, the DNA is TGTGCCAGCAGCTTAAGCGCGTCGGGGTGGAATGAGCAGTTCTTC. The chain is built from TRBV7-2 and TRBJ2-1; TRBD2 is a possible D gene (5 bases). The CDR3 consists of 15 residues. The V and J ends lost 2 bases and 7 bases respectively, with 15 bases between them. Germline CDR1 is SGHTA and CDR2 is FQGNSA.

The chain employs TRBV29-1 and TRBJ2-1; 11 positions match TRBD2. Germline CDR1 and CDR2: SQVTM and ANQGSEA. V dropped 6 bases and J dropped 5; count of bases not matched to a gene: 12. CDR3 length: 16 residues. In DNA form, the CDR3 reads TGCAGCGTCGCCTACCTGACTAGCGGGGTACACAATGAGCAGTTCTTC. This codes for CSVAYLTSGVHNEQFF.

V is TRBV2 and J is TRBJ1-6; D is unresolved. V was cut by 4 bases and J by 7 bases, with 8 bases left in between. The CDR3 is made up of 13 amino acids. Germline CDR1 and CDR2: SNHLY and FYNNEI. CDR3 sequence reads: CASSGDLNSPLHF. CDR3 nucleotide sequence: TGTGCCAGCAGTGGGGATTTGAATTCACCCCTCCACTTT.